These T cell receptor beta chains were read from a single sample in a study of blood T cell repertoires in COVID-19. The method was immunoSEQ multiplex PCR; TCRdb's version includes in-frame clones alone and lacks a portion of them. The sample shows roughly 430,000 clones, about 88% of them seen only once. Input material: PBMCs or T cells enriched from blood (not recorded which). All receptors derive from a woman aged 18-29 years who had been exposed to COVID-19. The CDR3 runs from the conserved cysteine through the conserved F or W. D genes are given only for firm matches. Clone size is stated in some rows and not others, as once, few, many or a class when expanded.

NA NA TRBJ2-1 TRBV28 CVTRGLSSYNEQFF
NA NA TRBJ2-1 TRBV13 CASSLGGRGITGGRLNEQFF
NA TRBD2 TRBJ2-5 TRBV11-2 CASSPPGLEGETQYF
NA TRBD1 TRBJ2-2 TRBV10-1 CASSESPGQLYTGELFF
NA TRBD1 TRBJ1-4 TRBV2 CASSDRGRINEKLFF
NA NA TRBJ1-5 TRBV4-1 CASSQEGAVDTPQHF
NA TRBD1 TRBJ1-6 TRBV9 CASSVGGTGNSPLHF
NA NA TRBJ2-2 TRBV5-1 CASSLQDTGELFF
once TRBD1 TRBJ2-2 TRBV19 CATGQGTYTGELFF
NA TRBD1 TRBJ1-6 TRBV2 CASRGDRVLTYNSPLHF
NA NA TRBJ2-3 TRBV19 CASSIQGMGTDTQYF
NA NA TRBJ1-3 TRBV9 CASSVVDYGNTIYF
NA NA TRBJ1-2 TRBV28 CASSSQGSNNYGYTF
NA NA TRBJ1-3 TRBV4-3 CASSQELTGNTIYF
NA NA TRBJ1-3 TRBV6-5 CASSISGGNTIYF